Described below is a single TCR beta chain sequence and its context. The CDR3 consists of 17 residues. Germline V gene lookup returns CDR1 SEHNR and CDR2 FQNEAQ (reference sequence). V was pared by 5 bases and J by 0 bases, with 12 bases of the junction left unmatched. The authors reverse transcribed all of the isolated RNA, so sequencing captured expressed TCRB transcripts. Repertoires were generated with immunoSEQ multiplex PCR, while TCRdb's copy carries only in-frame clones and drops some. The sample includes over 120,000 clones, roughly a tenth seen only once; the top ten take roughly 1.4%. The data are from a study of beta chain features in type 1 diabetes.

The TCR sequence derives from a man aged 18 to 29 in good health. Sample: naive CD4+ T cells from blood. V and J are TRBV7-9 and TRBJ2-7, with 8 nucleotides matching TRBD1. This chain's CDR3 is CASSPSRQGPTSYEQYF. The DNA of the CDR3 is TGTGCCAGCAGCCCGTCGAGACAGGGGCCGACCTCCTACGAGCAGTACTTC.